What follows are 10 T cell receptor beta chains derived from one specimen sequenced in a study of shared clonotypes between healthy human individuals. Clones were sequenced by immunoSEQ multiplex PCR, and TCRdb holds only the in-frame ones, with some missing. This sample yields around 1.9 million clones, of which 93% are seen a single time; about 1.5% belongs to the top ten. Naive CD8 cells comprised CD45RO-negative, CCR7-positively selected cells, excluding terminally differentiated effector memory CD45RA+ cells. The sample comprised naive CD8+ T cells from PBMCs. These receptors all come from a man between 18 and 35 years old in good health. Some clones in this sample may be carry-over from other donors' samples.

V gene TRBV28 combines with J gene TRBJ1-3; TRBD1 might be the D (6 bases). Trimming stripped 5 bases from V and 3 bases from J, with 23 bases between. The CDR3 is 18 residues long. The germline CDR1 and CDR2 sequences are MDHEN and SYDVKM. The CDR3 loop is CASSPPRGEAGVGNTIYF. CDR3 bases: TGTGCCAGCAGTCCCCCACGGGGCGAGGCAGGGGTTGGAAACACCATATATTTT.

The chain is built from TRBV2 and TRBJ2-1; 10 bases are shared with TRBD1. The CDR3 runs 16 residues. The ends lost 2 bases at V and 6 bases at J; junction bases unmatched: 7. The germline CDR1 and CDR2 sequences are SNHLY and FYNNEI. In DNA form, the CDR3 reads TGTGCCAGCAGTGAACCGGGACAGGGGTTTCTCAATGAGCAGTTCTTC. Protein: CASSEPGQGFLNEQFF.

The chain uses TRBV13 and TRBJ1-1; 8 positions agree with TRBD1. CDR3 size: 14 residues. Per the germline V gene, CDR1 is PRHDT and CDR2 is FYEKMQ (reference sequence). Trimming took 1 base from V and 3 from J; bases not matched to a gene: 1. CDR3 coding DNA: TGTGCCAGCAGCTTAGCGACAGGGGACACTGAAGCTTTCTTT. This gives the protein CASSLATGDTEAFF.

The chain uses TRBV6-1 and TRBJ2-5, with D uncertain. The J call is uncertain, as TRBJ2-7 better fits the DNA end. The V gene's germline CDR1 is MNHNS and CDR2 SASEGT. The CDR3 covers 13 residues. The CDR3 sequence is CASRWTSPYEQYF. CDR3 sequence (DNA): TGTGCCAGCCGCTGGACCTCCCCCTACGAGCAGTACTTC.

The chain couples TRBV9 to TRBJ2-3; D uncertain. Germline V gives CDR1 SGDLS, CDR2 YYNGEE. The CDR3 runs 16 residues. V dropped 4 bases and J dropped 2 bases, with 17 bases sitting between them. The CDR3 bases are TGTGCCAGCAGCCACCCCACGGAAACAACCACAGATACGCAGTATTTT. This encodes CASSHPTETTTDTQYF.

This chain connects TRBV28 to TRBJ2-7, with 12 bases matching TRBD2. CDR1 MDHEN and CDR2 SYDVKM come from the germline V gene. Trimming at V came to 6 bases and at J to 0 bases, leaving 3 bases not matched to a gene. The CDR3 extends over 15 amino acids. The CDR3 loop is CASRATSGSSYEQYF. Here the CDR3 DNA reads TGTGCCAGCAGGGCGACTAGCGGGAGCTCCTACGAGCAGTACTTC.

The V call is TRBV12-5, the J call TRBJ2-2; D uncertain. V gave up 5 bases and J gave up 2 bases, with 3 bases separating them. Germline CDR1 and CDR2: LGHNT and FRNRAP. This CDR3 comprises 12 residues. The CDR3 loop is CASGGNTGELFF. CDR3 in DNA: TGTGCTAGTGGTGGAAACACCGGGGAGCTGTTTTTT.

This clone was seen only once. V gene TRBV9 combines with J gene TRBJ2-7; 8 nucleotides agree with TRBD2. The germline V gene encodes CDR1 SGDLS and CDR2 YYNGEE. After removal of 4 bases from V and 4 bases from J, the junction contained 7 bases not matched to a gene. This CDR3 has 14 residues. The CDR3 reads CASSKSGSAYEQYF. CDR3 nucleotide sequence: TGTGCCAGCAGCAAAAGCGGGAGTGCGTACGAGCAGTACTTC.

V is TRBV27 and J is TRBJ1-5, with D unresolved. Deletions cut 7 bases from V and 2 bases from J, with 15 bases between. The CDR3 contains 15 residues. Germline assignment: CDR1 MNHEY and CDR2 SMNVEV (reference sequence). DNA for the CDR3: TGTGCCAGCAAATCATTCGTTCGAGGCAATCAGCCCCAGCATTTT. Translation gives CASKSFVRGNQPQHF.

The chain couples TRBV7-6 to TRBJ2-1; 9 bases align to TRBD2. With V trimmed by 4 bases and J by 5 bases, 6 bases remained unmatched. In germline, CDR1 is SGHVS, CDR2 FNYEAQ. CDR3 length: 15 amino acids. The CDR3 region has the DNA TGTGCCAGCAGCTCTAGCGGGGAATTTGACAATGAGCAGTTCTTC. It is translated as CASSSSGEFDNEQFF.